A selection of T cell receptor beta chains follows, all from one sample in a study of identical twins. TCRdb itself ran the 5' RACE reads through MiXCR, one entry per CDR3 protein. The sample lists hundreds of thousands of distinct CDR3 sequences; around 6% were seen once. Material: naive T cells sorted from blood. These receptors came from a man aged 18 to 35 in good health. The CDR3 runs from the conserved cysteine through the conserved F or W. Each record gives: V gene, D gene, J gene, clone size, CDR3 DNA, CDR3 protein. The D gene is left open where the match is weak. Clone size appears in some rows only: once, few, many, or a class for an expanded clone.

v_call: TRBV15; d_call: TRBD2; j_call: TRBJ2-1; clone_size: many; cdr3_nt: TGTGCCACCAGCGGAGACGGGGGGAGCTCCTACAATGAGCAGTTCTTC; cdr3_aa: CATSGDGGSSYNEQFF
v_call: TRBV7-8; d_call: TRBD2; j_call: TRBJ2-1; clone_size: many; cdr3_nt: TGTGCCAGCAGCTTCCAGACTAGCGGGACATCCACCGACAATGAGCAGTTCTTC; cdr3_aa: CASSFQTSGTSTDNEQFF
v_call: TRBV5-1; d_call: -; j_call: TRBJ2-5; clone_size: -; cdr3_nt: TGCGCCAGCAGTTCGGGGTCGCCGGGGGAGACCCAGTACTTC; cdr3_aa: CASSSGSPGETQYF
v_call: TRBV12-5; d_call: -; j_call: TRBJ2-7; clone_size: -; cdr3_nt: TGTGCTAGTGGTTTGGAAACGCCGTGGAGGGCCGAGCAGTACTTC; cdr3_aa: CASGLETPWRAEQYF
v_call: TRBV10-3; d_call: -; j_call: TRBJ2-7; clone_size: many; cdr3_nt: TGTGCCATCACCGAGACACCTTCCTACGAGCAGTACTTC; cdr3_aa: CAITETPSYEQYF
v_call: TRBV5-1; d_call: -; j_call: TRBJ2-3; clone_size: many; cdr3_nt: TGCGCCAGCAGCTTTGGTAGAATCTCAGATACGCAGTATTTT; cdr3_aa: CASSFGRISDTQYF
v_call: TRBV11-2; d_call: -; j_call: TRBJ1-4; clone_size: -; cdr3_nt: TGTGCCAGCAGCTTGCCACATGCAACTAATGAAAAACTGTTTTTT; cdr3_aa: CASSLPHATNEKLFF
v_call: TRBV29-1; d_call: -; j_call: TRBJ1-2; clone_size: -; cdr3_nt: TGCAGCGTTGACGTAATGATGAGCTATGGCTACACCTTC; cdr3_aa: CSVDVMMSYGYTF
v_call: TRBV3-1; d_call: -; j_call: TRBJ2-1; clone_size: many; cdr3_nt: TGTGCCAGCAGCCAGATGTCCTCCTACATTGAGCAGTTCTTC; cdr3_aa: CASSQMSSYIEQFF
v_call: TRBV29-1; d_call: TRBD2; j_call: TRBJ2-5; clone_size: many; cdr3_nt: TGCAGCGTTGAAGGGTGGGAGGGCTTGAAGACCCAGTACTTC; cdr3_aa: CSVEGWEGLKTQYF
v_call: TRBV18; d_call: -; j_call: TRBJ2-1; clone_size: many; cdr3_nt: TGTGCCAGCTCACCTCTCCCAAATGAGCAGTTCTTC; cdr3_aa: CASSPLPNEQFF
v_call: TRBV6-5; d_call: -; j_call: TRBJ1-1; clone_size: -; cdr3_nt: TGTGCCAGCAGTTACGGAACGGTCAGGGGGAACACTGAAGCTTTCTTT; cdr3_aa: CASSYGTVRGNTEAFF
v_call: TRBV24-1; d_call: -; j_call: TRBJ2-3; clone_size: many; cdr3_nt: TGTGCCACCAGTGATTCGGCAGGGACGGGGACAGATACGCAGTATTTT; cdr3_aa: CATSDSAGTGTDTQYF
v_call: TRBV18; d_call: -; j_call: TRBJ1-5; clone_size: many; cdr3_nt: TGTGCCAGCTCACCAGTAGAGGATCAGCCCCAGCATTTT; cdr3_aa: CASSPVEDQPQHF
v_call: TRBV15; d_call: TRBD2; j_call: TRBJ2-5; clone_size: few; cdr3_nt: TGTGCCACCAGCAGGCCGAGGGGGACTAGCGGAAAAGAGACCCAGTACTTC; cdr3_aa: CATSRPRGTSGKETQYF
v_call: TRBV3-1; d_call: -; j_call: TRBJ2-7; clone_size: few; cdr3_nt: TGTGCCAGCAGCCAAGGAGAGGTGCAAGGCGAGCAGTACTTC; cdr3_aa: CASSQGEVQGEQYF
v_call: TRBV4-1; d_call: TRBD2; j_call: TRBJ2-1; clone_size: many; cdr3_nt: TGCGCCAGCAGCCAAGACTCTAGCGGGAGTTCTGGTGAGCAGTTCTTC; cdr3_aa: CASSQDSSGSSGEQFF
v_call: TRBV4-3; d_call: -; j_call: TRBJ2-7; clone_size: many; cdr3_nt: TGCGCCAGCAGCCCGCTCTCCGGGGCGGCTGCGGAGCAGTACTTC; cdr3_aa: CASSPLSGAAAEQYF
v_call: TRBV9; d_call: -; j_call: TRBJ2-5; clone_size: -; cdr3_nt: TGTGCCAGCAGCGTAGAAGGCGAAGAGACCCAGTACTTC; cdr3_aa: CASSVEGEETQYF
v_call: TRBV29-1; d_call: -; j_call: TRBJ2-1; clone_size: -; cdr3_nt: TGCAGCGTTGGACAGCGGCTATCCTACAATGAGCAGTTCTTC; cdr3_aa: CSVGQRLSYNEQFF
v_call: TRBV6-5; d_call: TRBD2; j_call: TRBJ2-3; clone_size: many; cdr3_nt: TGTGCCAGCAGTTTCCTAGCGGGAGGGTCCCCAGATACGCAGTATTTT; cdr3_aa: CASSFLAGGSPDTQYF
v_call: TRBV5-1; d_call: -; j_call: TRBJ1-3; clone_size: many; cdr3_nt: TGCGCCAGCAGCTTCGGGCAAAACCCAAGCTCTGGAAACACCATATATTTT; cdr3_aa: CASSFGQNPSSGNTIYF
v_call: TRBV5-1; d_call: -; j_call: TRBJ2-6; clone_size: many; cdr3_nt: TGCGCCAGCAGCTCCCTTTGGGGTCACGGTAGCTCTGGGGCCAACGTCCTGACTTTC; cdr3_aa: CASSSLWGHGSSGANVLTF
v_call: TRBV30; d_call: -; j_call: TRBJ1-5; clone_size: few; cdr3_nt: TGTGCCTGGAGTCGGGGACAACTACAGCCCCAGCATTTT; cdr3_aa: CAWSRGQLQPQHF
v_call: TRBV27; d_call: -; j_call: TRBJ2-2; clone_size: many; cdr3_nt: TGTGCCAGCAGTTTGTCGAGCAGGGGCGGCACCGGGGAGCTGTTTTTT; cdr3_aa: CASSLSSRGGTGELFF
v_call: TRBV5-5; d_call: -; j_call: TRBJ1-4; clone_size: -; cdr3_nt: TGTGCCAGCAGCCGATCGATCAATGAAAAACTGTTTTTT; cdr3_aa: CASSRSINEKLFF
v_call: TRBV27; d_call: -; j_call: TRBJ2-3; clone_size: few; cdr3_nt: TGTGCCAGCAGTTTTTGGGGGACCATCACAGATACGCAGTATTTT; cdr3_aa: CASSFWGTITDTQYF
v_call: TRBV12-3/TRBV12-4; d_call: -; j_call: TRBJ2-1; clone_size: many; cdr3_nt: TGTGCCAGCAGTTTTACGACAGGTCCACCCTACAATGAGCAGTTCTTC; cdr3_aa: CASSFTTGPPYNEQFF
v_call: TRBV29-1; d_call: TRBD2; j_call: TRBJ2-1; clone_size: -; cdr3_nt: TGCAGCTCCTACAGCGGGAGATACAATGAGCAGTTCTTC; cdr3_aa: CSSYSGRYNEQFF
v_call: TRBV20-1; d_call: -; j_call: TRBJ1-5; clone_size: many; cdr3_nt: TGCAGTGCTAGGAGTCTCGGCGATCAGCCCCAGCATTTT; cdr3_aa: CSARSLGDQPQHF
v_call: TRBV20-1; d_call: TRBD1; j_call: TRBJ2-7; clone_size: many; cdr3_nt: TGCAGTGCTAGAGAGGGACAGGGGATCCACAAACAGTACTTC; cdr3_aa: CSAREGQGIHKQYF
v_call: TRBV28; d_call: TRBD1; j_call: TRBJ2-5; clone_size: many; cdr3_nt: TGTGCCAGCAGCTCCCCTCGGGACAGGGGGGAAGAGACCCAGTACTTC; cdr3_aa: CASSSPRDRGEETQYF
v_call: TRBV6-6; d_call: -; j_call: TRBJ2-7; clone_size: many; cdr3_nt: TGTGCCAGCAGTTACGGCGACGAGCAGTACTTC; cdr3_aa: CASSYGDEQYF
v_call: TRBV12-3/TRBV12-4; d_call: -; j_call: TRBJ2-1; clone_size: many; cdr3_nt: TGTGCCAGCGTTTGGGGCACTGGCCTTGGGGAGCAGTTCTTC; cdr3_aa: CASVWGTGLGEQFF
v_call: TRBV11-2; d_call: -; j_call: TRBJ2-4; clone_size: many; cdr3_nt: TGTGCCAGCGTGGAAGGAGCCAAAAACATTCAGTACTTC; cdr3_aa: CASVEGAKNIQYF
v_call: TRBV5-1; d_call: TRBD2; j_call: TRBJ2-7; clone_size: -; cdr3_nt: TGCGCCAGCAGCTGGGGACTAGCGGGAGTCCCCTACGAGCAGTACTTC; cdr3_aa: CASSWGLAGVPYEQYF
v_call: TRBV7-8; d_call: -; j_call: TRBJ2-3; clone_size: -; cdr3_nt: TGTGCCAGCAGCTTAGACGAGGGAGGTAGCACAGATACGCAGTATTTT; cdr3_aa: CASSLDEGGSTDTQYF
v_call: TRBV7-9; d_call: -; j_call: TRBJ1-1; clone_size: many; cdr3_nt: TGTGCCAGCAGCTCGGGGCAGGGTAATGAAGCTTTCTTT; cdr3_aa: CASSSGQGNEAFF
v_call: TRBV10-3; d_call: TRBD1; j_call: TRBJ2-7; clone_size: many; cdr3_nt: TGTGCCATCAGTGACCATGGACAGGGGGCCTCCTACGAGCAGTACTTC; cdr3_aa: CAISDHGQGASYEQYF
v_call: TRBV20-1; d_call: -; j_call: TRBJ2-5; clone_size: -; cdr3_nt: TGCAGTGCTATAGGTCTAGTTCAAGAGACCCAGTACTTC; cdr3_aa: CSAIGLVQETQYF
v_call: TRBV11-1; d_call: TRBD2; j_call: TRBJ2-5; clone_size: -; cdr3_nt: TGTGCCAGCAGCCCATTCCCTGCGGGAGTCAAAGAGACCCAGTACTTC; cdr3_aa: CASSPFPAGVKETQYF
v_call: TRBV7-6; d_call: TRBD2; j_call: TRBJ2-4; clone_size: few; cdr3_nt: TGTGCCAGCAGCTTAGAGGCGGCGGGAGGCCTAAAAAACATTCAGTACTTC; cdr3_aa: CASSLEAAGGLKNIQYF
v_call: TRBV6-5; d_call: -; j_call: TRBJ2-1; clone_size: few; cdr3_nt: TGTGCCAGCAGTTACCCTGATGCCCGGATAAACAATGAGCAGTTCTTC; cdr3_aa: CASSYPDARINNEQFF
v_call: TRBV20-1; d_call: -; j_call: TRBJ1-4; clone_size: many; cdr3_nt: TGCAGTGCTAGTCCGGGGGTAACTAATGAAAAACTGTTTTTT; cdr3_aa: CSASPGVTNEKLFF
v_call: TRBV6-2/TRBV6-3; d_call: -; j_call: TRBJ2-5; clone_size: few; cdr3_nt: TGTGCCAGCAGTTATCAACCTCCAGAGACCCAGTACTTC; cdr3_aa: CASSYQPPETQYF
v_call: TRBV5-5; d_call: TRBD1; j_call: TRBJ1-5; clone_size: many; cdr3_nt: TGTGCCAGCAGCAAAGGGGACAGGAATCAGCCCCAGCATTTT; cdr3_aa: CASSKGDRNQPQHF
v_call: TRBV3-1; d_call: TRBD1; j_call: TRBJ2-1; clone_size: -; cdr3_nt: TGTGCCAGCAGCTTACAGGGGACCGAGCAGTTCTTC; cdr3_aa: CASSLQGTEQFF
v_call: TRBV9; d_call: -; j_call: TRBJ2-7; clone_size: many; cdr3_nt: TGTGCCAGCAGCGTAGCTACAGGGAGCCCCTACGAGCAGTACTTC; cdr3_aa: CASSVATGSPYEQYF
v_call: TRBV9; d_call: -; j_call: TRBJ1-1; clone_size: -; cdr3_nt: TGTGCCAGCGGCTCCGGGACCCAGGAAGCTTTCTTT; cdr3_aa: CASGSGTQEAFF
v_call: TRBV20-1; d_call: TRBD2; j_call: TRBJ2-1; clone_size: many; cdr3_nt: TGCAGTGCTCCCTTAGCGGGAGGGCGGAATGAGCAGTTCTTC; cdr3_aa: CSAPLAGGRNEQFF
v_call: TRBV10-3; d_call: TRBD2; j_call: TRBJ2-2; clone_size: many; cdr3_nt: TGTGCCATCAGGGACAGGGGAAAGACTAGCGGGAGGAACACCGGGGAGCTGTTTTTT; cdr3_aa: CAIRDRGKTSGRNTGELFF
v_call: TRBV21-1; d_call: -; j_call: TRBJ2-1; clone_size: few; cdr3_nt: TGTGCCAGCAGCAAAGCGCCCCTAGCGGGCTCCTACAATGAGCAGTTCTTC; cdr3_aa: CASSKAPLAGSYNEQFF
v_call: TRBV20-1; d_call: TRBD2; j_call: TRBJ2-2; clone_size: many; cdr3_nt: TGCAGTGCTAGAGGGACTAGCGGGAGTCTAGCGAACACCGGGGAGCTGTTTTTT; cdr3_aa: CSARGTSGSLANTGELFF
v_call: TRBV3-1; d_call: TRBD2; j_call: TRBJ2-7; clone_size: few; cdr3_nt: TGTGCCAGCAGCCAAGGAGAAGCGGGAGTTTGGTGGCAGTACTTC; cdr3_aa: CASSQGEAGVWWQYF
v_call: TRBV4-3; d_call: TRBD2; j_call: TRBJ2-1; clone_size: many; cdr3_nt: TGCGCCAGCAGCCAAGATCATCGTGCGGGAGGGCCCAAGCAGGAGCAGTTCTTC; cdr3_aa: CASSQDHRAGGPKQEQFF
v_call: TRBV6-2/TRBV6-3; d_call: -; j_call: TRBJ2-1; clone_size: many; cdr3_nt: TGTGCCAGCAGTAACTACAATGAGCAGTTCTTC; cdr3_aa: CASSNYNEQFF
v_call: TRBV20-1; d_call: -; j_call: TRBJ2-3; clone_size: -; cdr3_nt: TGCAGTGCTAGTTCCACGCCCAGGGATACGCAGTATTTT; cdr3_aa: CSASSTPRDTQYF
v_call: TRBV12-3/TRBV12-4; d_call: TRBD2; j_call: TRBJ2-4; clone_size: many; cdr3_nt: TGTGCCAGCAGTAACGGACTAGCGGGAGGGCTTGGGAACATTCAGTACTTC; cdr3_aa: CASSNGLAGGLGNIQYF
v_call: TRBV7-6; d_call: TRBD1; j_call: TRBJ2-2; clone_size: few; cdr3_nt: TGTGCCAGCAGCACCGGGACAGGGGCCGGGGAGCTGTTTTTT; cdr3_aa: CASSTGTGAGELFF
v_call: TRBV7-9; d_call: -; j_call: TRBJ2-1; clone_size: many; cdr3_nt: TGTGCCAGCGGTCCGAATGGGGATTACAATGAGCAGTTCTTC; cdr3_aa: CASGPNGDYNEQFF